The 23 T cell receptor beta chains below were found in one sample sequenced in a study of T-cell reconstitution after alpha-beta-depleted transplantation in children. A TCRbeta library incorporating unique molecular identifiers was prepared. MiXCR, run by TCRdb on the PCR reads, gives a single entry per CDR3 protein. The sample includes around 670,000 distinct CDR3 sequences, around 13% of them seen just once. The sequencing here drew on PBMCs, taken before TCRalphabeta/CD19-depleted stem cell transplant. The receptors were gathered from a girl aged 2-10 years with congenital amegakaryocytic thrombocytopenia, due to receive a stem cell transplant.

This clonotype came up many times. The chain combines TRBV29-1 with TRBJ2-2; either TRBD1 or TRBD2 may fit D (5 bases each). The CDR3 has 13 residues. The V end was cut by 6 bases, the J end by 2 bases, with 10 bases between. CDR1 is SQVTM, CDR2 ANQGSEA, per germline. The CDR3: CSVTAANTGELFF. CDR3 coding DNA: TGCAGCGTGACAGCGGCAAACACCGGGGAGCTGTTTTTT.

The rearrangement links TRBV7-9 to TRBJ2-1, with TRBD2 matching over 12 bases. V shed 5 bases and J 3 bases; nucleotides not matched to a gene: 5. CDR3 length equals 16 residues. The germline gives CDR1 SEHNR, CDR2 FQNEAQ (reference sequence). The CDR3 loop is CASSVETSGSYNEQFF. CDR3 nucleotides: TGTGCCAGCAGCGTCGAGACTAGCGGGAGCTACAATGAGCAGTTCTTC. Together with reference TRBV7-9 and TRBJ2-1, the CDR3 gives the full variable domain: DTGVSQNPRHKITKRGQNVTFRCDPISEHNRLYWYRQTLGQGPEFLTYFQNEAQLEKSRLLSDRFSAERPKGSFSTLEIQRTEQGDSAMYLCASSVETSGSYNEQFFGPGTRLTVL.

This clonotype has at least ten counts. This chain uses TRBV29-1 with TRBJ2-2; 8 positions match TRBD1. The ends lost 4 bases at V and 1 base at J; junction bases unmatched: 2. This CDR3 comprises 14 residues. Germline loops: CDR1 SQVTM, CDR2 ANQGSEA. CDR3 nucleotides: TGCAGCGTTGGTGGGACAGGGAACACCGGGGAGCTGTTTTTT. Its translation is CSVGGTGNTGELFF.

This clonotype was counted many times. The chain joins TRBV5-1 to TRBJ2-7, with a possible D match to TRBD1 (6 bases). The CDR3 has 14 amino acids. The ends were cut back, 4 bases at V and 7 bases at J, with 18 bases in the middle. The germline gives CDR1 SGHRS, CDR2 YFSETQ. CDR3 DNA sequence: TGCGCCAGCAGCCCCGGGACACCCGGAGCGGAGCAGTACTTC. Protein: CASSPGTPGAEQYF.

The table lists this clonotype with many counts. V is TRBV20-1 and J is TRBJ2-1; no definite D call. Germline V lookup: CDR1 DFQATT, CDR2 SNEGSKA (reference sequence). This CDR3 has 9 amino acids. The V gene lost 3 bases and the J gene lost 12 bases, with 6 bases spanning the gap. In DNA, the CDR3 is TGCAGTGCTAGCCCAATGCAGTTCTTC. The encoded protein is CSASPMQFF.

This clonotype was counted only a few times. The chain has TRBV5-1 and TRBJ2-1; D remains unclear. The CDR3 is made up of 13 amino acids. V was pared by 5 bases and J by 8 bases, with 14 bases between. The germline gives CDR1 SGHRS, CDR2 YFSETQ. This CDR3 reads CASSPAPRYEQFF. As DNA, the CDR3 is TGCGCCAGCAGTCCAGCACCTCGGTATGAGCAGTTCTTC.

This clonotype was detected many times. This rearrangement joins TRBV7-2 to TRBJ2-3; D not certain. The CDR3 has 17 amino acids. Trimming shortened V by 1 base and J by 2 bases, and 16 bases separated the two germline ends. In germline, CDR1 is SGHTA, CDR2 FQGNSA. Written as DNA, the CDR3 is TGTGCCAGCAGCTTAGGAGTGGGCTGGATCTCCACAGATACGCAGTATTTT. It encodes CASSLGVGWISTDTQYF.

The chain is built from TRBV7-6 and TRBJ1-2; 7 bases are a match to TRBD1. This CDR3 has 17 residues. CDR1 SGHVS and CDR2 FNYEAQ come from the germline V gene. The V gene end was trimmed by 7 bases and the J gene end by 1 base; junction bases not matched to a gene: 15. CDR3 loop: CASKGRGAQGDNYGYTF. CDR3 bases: TGTGCCAGCAAGGGTCGGGGGGCGCAGGGGGATAACTATGGCTACACCTTC.

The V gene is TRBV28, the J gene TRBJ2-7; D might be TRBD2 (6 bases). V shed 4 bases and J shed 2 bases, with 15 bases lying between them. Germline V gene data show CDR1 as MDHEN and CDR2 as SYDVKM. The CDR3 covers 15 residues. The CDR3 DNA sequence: TGTGCCAGCAGTTCCCCGGGGGAGGACCCCTACGAGCAGTACTTC. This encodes CASSSPGEDPYEQYF.

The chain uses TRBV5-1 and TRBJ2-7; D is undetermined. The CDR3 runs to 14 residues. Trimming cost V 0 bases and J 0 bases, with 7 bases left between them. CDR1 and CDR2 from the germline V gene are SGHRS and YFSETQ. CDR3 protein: CASSLVPTSYEQYF. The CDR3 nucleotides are TGCGCCAGCAGCTTGGTGCCGACCTCCTACGAGCAGTACTTC.

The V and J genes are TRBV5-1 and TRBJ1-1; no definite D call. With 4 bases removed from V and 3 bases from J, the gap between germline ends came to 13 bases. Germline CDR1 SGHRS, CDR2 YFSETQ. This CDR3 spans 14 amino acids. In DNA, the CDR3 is TGCGCCAGCAGCACCACTTGGGTCTACACTGAAGCTTTCTTT. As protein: CASSTTWVYTEAFF.

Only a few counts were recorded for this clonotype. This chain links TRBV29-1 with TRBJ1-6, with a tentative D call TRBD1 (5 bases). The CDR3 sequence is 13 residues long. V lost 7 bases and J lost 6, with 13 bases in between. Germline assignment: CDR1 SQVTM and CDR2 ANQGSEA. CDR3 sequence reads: CSASGGINSPLHF. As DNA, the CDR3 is TGCAGCGCCTCGGGGGGGATTAATTCACCCCTCCACTTT.

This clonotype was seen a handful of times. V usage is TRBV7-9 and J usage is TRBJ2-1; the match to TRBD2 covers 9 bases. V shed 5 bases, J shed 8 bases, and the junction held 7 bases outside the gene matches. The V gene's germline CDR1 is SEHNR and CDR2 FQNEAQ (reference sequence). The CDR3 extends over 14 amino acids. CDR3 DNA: TGTGCCAGCAGCCCTACCCTAGCGGGATATGAGCAGTTCTTC. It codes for CASSPTLAGYEQFF.

CDR3 protein: CASIYRGPSGNTIYF. The DNA of the CDR3 is TGTGCCAGCATCTACAGGGGTCCCTCTGGAAACACCATATATTTT. The V and J genes are TRBV28 and TRBJ1-3; 7 nucleotides agree with TRBD1. This CDR3 contains 15 residues. The germline CDR1 and CDR2 sequences are MDHEN and SYDVKM. V lost 7 bases to trimming and J lost 0 bases; unmatched junction nucleotides: 6.

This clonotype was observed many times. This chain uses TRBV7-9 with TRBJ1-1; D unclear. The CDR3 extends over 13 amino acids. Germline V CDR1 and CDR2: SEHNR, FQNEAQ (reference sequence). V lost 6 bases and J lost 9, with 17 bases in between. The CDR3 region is CASRSGSTRKAFF. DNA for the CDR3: TGTGCCAGCAGATCGGGGTCAACTAGGAAAGCTTTCTTT.

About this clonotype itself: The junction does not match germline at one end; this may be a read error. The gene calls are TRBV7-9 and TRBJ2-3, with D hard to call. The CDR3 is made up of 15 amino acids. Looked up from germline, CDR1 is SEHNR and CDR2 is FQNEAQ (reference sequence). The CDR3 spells CVSTNNGYGTDTQYF. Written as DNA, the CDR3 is TGTGTCAGCACAAATAACGGGTACGGCACAGATACGCAGTATTTT.

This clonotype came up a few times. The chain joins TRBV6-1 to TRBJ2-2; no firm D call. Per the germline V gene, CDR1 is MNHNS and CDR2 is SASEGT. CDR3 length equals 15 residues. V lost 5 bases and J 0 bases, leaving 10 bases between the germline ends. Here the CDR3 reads CASSISTANTGELFF. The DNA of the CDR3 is TGTGCCAGCAGTATTTCTACCGCGAACACCGGGGAGCTGTTTTTT.

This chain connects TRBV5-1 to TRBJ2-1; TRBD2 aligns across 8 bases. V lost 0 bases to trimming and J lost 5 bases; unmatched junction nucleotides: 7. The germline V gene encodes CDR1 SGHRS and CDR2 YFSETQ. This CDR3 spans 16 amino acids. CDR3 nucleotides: TGCGCCAGCAGCTTGGCTACGAATAGCGGGAACAATGAGCAGTTCTTC. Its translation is CASSLATNSGNNEQFF.

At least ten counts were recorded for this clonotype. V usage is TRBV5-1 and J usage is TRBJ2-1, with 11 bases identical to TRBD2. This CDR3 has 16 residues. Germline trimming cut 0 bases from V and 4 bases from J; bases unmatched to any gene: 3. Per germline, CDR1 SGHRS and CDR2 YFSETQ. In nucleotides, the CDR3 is TGCGCCAGCAGCTTGGAGCTAGCGGGGGGTTACAATGAGCAGTTCTTC. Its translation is CASSLELAGGYNEQFF. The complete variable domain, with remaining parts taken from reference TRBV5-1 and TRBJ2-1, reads KAGVTQTPRYLIKTRGQQVTLSCSPISGHRSVSWYQQTPGQGLQFLFEYFSETQRNKGNFPGRFSGRQFSNSRSEMNVSTLELGDSALYLCASSLELAGGYNEQFFGPGTRLTVL.

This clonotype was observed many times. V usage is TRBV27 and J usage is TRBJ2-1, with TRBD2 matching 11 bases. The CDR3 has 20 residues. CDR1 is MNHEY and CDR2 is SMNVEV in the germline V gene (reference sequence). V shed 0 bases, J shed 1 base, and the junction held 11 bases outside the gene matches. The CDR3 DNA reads TGTGCCAGCAGTTTATCGGGGCTAGCGGGAGGAATGTCTTCCTACAATGAGCAGTTCTTC. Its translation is CASSLSGLAGGMSSYNEQFF.

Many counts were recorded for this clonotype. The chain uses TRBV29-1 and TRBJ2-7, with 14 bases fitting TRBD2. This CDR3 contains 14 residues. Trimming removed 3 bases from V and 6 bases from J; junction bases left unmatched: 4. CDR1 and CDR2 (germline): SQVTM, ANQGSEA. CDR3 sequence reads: CSVDGLAGGGEQYF. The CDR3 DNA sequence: TGCAGCGTTGATGGACTAGCGGGAGGTGGCGAGCAGTACTTC.

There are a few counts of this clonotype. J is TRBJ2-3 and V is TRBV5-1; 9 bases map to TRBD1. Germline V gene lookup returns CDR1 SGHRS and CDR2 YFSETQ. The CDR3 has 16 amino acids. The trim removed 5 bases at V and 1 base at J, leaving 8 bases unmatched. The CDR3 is CASRPGRDRGTDTQYF. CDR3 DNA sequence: TGCGCCAGCAGGCCGGGAAGGGACAGGGGCACAGATACGCAGTATTTT.

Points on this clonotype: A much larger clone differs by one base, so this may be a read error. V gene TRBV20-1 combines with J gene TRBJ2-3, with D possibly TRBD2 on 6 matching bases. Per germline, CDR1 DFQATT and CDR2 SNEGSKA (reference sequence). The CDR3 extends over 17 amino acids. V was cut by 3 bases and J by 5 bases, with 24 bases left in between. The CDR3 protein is CSARGRDGRPIGDTQYF. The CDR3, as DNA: TGCAGTGCTAGGGGGCGGGACGGGAGACCAATTGGAGATACGCAGTATTTT.